The sequence of this TCR beta chain was determined in a study of long-term antiretroviral therapy in people with HIV. Germline V gives CDR1 LNHDA, CDR2 SQIVND (reference sequence). The CDR3 has 15 amino acids. The junction had 5 bases not matched to a gene; V was cut back by 3 bases and J by 2 bases. With survey level as its setting, the immunoSEQ assay was v3.0. Clones were read by immunoSEQ multiplex PCR, and TCRdb kept only the in-frame ones, dropping some. The sample lists fewer than 30,000 clones, roughly 80% seen once, with approximately 5.1% in the top ten. This clonotype originated in a man between 25 and 39 years old with HIV. Specimen: unsorted PBMCs, collected 0.7 years before starting antiretroviral therapy. V gene TRBV19 combines with J gene TRBJ2-7, with TRBD2 matching over 9 bases. The CDR3 DNA reads as TGTGCCAGTAGTATCGCGGCTAGCGGGACCTACGAGCAGTACTTC. It is translated as CASSIAASGTYEQYF.